This T cell receptor (beta chain) is drawn from a study of patients and donors after allogeneic stem cell transplantation. TCRdb reprocessed the RT-PCR reads via MiXCR and lists one record per CDR3 protein. Found here are fewer than 200,000 distinct CDR3 sequences, 30% of them singletons; the top ten hold roughly 3.2%. The CDR3 is 14 amino acids. Trimming removed 1 base at V and 3 bases at J, with 7 bases between. Germline assignment: CDR1 LGHDT and CDR2 YNNKEL (reference sequence). The chain couples TRBV3-1 to TRBJ1-3, with a weak D call TRBD1 (5 bases). The origin of this receptor is a human donor who was either an allogeneic HSCT recipient or a stem cell or donor lymphocyte infusion donor (not recorded which). It is not recorded whose cells these are; they may come from a transplant donor. Sample: blood, either unsorted or a sorted T cell fraction (not recorded which). CDR3 in amino acids: CASSQAGVGNTIYF. In DNA form, the CDR3 reads TGTGCCAGCAGCCAAGCGGGGGTTGGAAACACCATATATTTT.